This TCR beta chain was profiled in a study of CD8 T cells in Susac syndrome. Random-hexamer reverse transcription was applied to roughly 0.5 to 1 ug RNA. Amplification of the TCR beta CDR3 was carried out by immunoSEQ multiplex PCR, which spanned a total of 54 Vbeta and 13 Jbeta segments. TCRdb independently ran MiXCR on the immunoSEQ multiplex PCR reads; one entry per CDR3 protein. The sample has 330,000 or so distinct CDR3 sequences, 85% seen once; the top ten hold 0.21%. This clonotype was observed a handful of times. Germline CDR1 DFQATT, CDR2 SNEGSKA (reference sequence). The CDR3 is 14 amino acids. Trimming pared 3 bases from V and 7 bases from J, leaving 15 bases between. The multiple sclerosis controls consisted of treatment-naive patients with relapsing-remitting disease, either stable or active. Negative isolation yielded the CD8+ and CD4+ T cells, while FACS enriched the TEMRA cells.

The sample was CD8+ T cells from PBMCs. The chain is built from TRBV20-1 and TRBJ2-2; D unclear. The receptor comes from a human donor with multiple sclerosis. CDR3 residues: CSARDQQAGGELFF. The CDR3 DNA follows: TGCAGTGCTAGGGATCAGCAGGCAGGCGGGGAGCTGTTTTTT.